The 16 T cell receptor beta chains given below trace back to one sample, sequenced in a study of blood T cell repertoires in COVID-19. Some clones are missing from TCRdb's copy, which holds only in-frame ones; the method was immunoSEQ multiplex PCR. The table has some 110,000 clones, 84% seen once. Input material: peripheral blood. The source of these receptors is a man in his sixties with acute or convalescent COVID-19.

This chain uses TRBV27 with TRBJ2-7, with TRBD2 matching over 8 bases. Germline V lookup: CDR1 MNHEY, CDR2 SMNVEV (reference sequence). The V segment lost 2 bases and the J segment 1 base; nucleotides outside the gene matches: 1. CDR3 size: 14 residues. The CDR3 sequence is CASSLPGGSYEQYF. DNA for the CDR3: TGTGCCAGCAGTTTACCGGGAGGGTCCTACGAGCAGTACTTC.

V is TRBV5-1 and J is TRBJ2-2; 10 nucleotides agree with TRBD2. Per germline, CDR1 SGHRS and CDR2 YFSETQ. The CDR3 loop spans 16 amino acids. Trimming at V came to 4 bases and at J to 4 bases, leaving 7 bases not matched to a gene. The CDR3: CASSPAPSGSTGELFF. In nucleotides, the CDR3 is TGCGCCAGCAGCCCGGCCCCTAGCGGGAGCACCGGGGAGCTGTTTTTT.

The V call is TRBV5-1, the J call TRBJ1-1, with 12 nucleotides matching TRBD1. The CDR3 runs 16 residues. Trimming at V came to 4 bases and at J to 4 bases, leaving 8 bases not matched to a gene. CDR1 and CDR2 (germline): SGHRS, YFSETQ. The CDR3 DNA is TGCGCCAGCAGCCCGGGGACAGGGGGCGCGGGCACTGAAGCTTTCTTT. Its protein product is CASSPGTGGAGTEAFF.

V gene TRBV6-2 or TRBV6-3 combines with J gene TRBJ1-2, with D possibly being TRBD1 (5 bases). CDR3 length equals 13 residues. V lost 5 bases and J 4 bases, leaving 11 bases between the germline ends. Germline V gives CDR1 MNHEY, CDR2 SVGEGT. CDR3: CASSQPGVYGYTF. In DNA form, the CDR3 reads TGTGCCAGCAGTCAGCCGGGGGTCTATGGCTACACCTTC.

This clone has just one count. The chain's CDR3 is CASSDSTGQETQYF. The DNA of the CDR3 is TGTGCCAGCAGTGATTCAACAGGACAAGAGACCCAGTACTTC. The chain uses TRBV6-1 and TRBJ2-5; the D gene is possibly TRBD1 (5 bases). Germline CDR1 MNHNS, CDR2 SASEGT. Trimming took 3 bases from V and 2 from J, leaving 10 bases between them. CDR3 length: 14 residues.

J is TRBJ2-1 and V is TRBV11-3; tentatively, D is TRBD1 (5 bases). The germline gives CDR1 SGHNT, CDR2 YENEEA. Deletions cut 7 bases from V and 2 bases from J, with 12 bases between. The CDR3 length is 14 residues. The DNA of the CDR3 is TGTGCCAGCAACCGTGACAGACCCTACAATGAGCAGTTCTTC. This gives the protein CASNRDRPYNEQFF.

The chain recombines TRBV7-9 with TRBJ1-1; D is ambiguous. The CDR3 extends over 14 amino acids. Germline V CDR1 and CDR2: SEHNR, FQNEAQ (reference sequence). The V end lost 1 base, the J end lost 1 base, and 7 bases lay between the germline ends. CDR3 in amino acids: CASSLDVKNTEAFF. In DNA, the CDR3 is TGTGCCAGCAGCTTAGATGTCAAGAACACTGAAGCTTTCTTT.

The chain links TRBV7-8 to TRBJ1-6; D is possibly TRBD1 (5 bases). Trimming took off 3 bases at V and 8 bases at J, with 11 bases between the two ends. Germline loops: CDR1 SGHVS, CDR2 FQNEAQ. The CDR3 has 14 amino acids. The CDR3 region is CASSLSRVDSPLHF. CDR3 sequence (DNA): TGTGCCAGCAGCTTGAGCAGGGTAGATTCACCCCTCCACTTT.

This chain uses TRBV27 with TRBJ2-3; TRBD2 aligns across 7 bases. CDR1 MNHEY and CDR2 SMNVEV come from the germline V gene (reference sequence). CDR3 length equals 15 residues. V shed 5 bases and J 2 bases; nucleotides not matched to a gene: 7. CDR3 bases: TGTGCCAGCAGTCAATACCTAGCGGTCACAGATACGCAGTATTTT. As protein: CASSQYLAVTDTQYF.

V gene TRBV4-3 combines with J gene TRBJ1-6; perhaps TRBD1 as D (6 bases). CDR3 length: 16 amino acids. Trimming removed 1 base from V and 10 bases from J, with 17 bases in between. Germline V gives CDR1 LGHNA, CDR2 YSLEER. The CDR3 DNA is TGCGCCAGCAGCCAAGGGATACAGGGAATGCGGTCACCCCTCCACTTT. Protein product: CASSQGIQGMRSPLHF.

This clone was observed many times. V usage is TRBV5-1 and J usage is TRBJ2-1; a possible D gene is TRBD2 (6 bases). The length of the CDR3 is 14 residues. Germline V CDR1 and CDR2: SGHRS, YFSETQ. V lost 1 base to trimming and J lost 9 bases, with 14 bases between them. The CDR3, as DNA: TGCGCCAGCAGCTTGTCTCCGGGGGTTGGTGAGCAGTTCTTC. It is translated as CASSLSPGVGEQFF.

The V and J genes are TRBV19 and TRBJ2-2; a possible D gene is TRBD1 (7 bases). The CDR3 covers 18 residues. V lost 10 bases to trimming and J lost 4 bases, with 28 bases between them. Germline V gene lookup returns CDR1 LNHDA and CDR2 SQIVND (reference sequence). This CDR3 reads CATRTPTRDWDSTGELFF. The CDR3 DNA follows: TGTGCCACGCGGACCCCCACGAGGGACTGGGACAGCACCGGGGAGCTGTTTTTT.

The V call is TRBV10-3, the J call TRBJ2-3; 9 bases match TRBD2. The CDR3 is 16 amino acids. The germline V gene encodes CDR1 ENHRY and CDR2 SYGVKD. After removal of 3 bases from V and 6 bases from J, the junction contained 10 bases not matched to a gene. The CDR3 is CAISDSREGVLDTQYF. For the CDR3, the DNA is TGTGCCATCAGTGATTCGCGGGAGGGGGTTTTGGATACGCAGTATTTT.

The chain couples TRBV14 to TRBJ1-6, with D maybe TRBD1 (5 bases). Per the germline V gene, CDR1 is SGHDN and CDR2 is FVKESK. This CDR3 is 16 amino acids long. V lost 4 bases to trimming and J lost 11 bases, with 21 bases between them. The CDR3 region is CASSRDQGRVGTPLHF. Written as DNA, the CDR3 is TGTGCCAGCAGCCGTGACCAGGGAAGGGTAGGGACACCCCTCCACTTT. The whole variable domain, filled in from reference TRBV14 and TRBJ1-6, reads EAGVTQFPSHSVIEKGQTVTLRCDPISGHDNLYWYRRVMGKEIKFLLHFVKESKQDESGMPNNRFLAERTGGTYSTLKVQPAELEDSGVYFCASSRDQGRVGTPLHFGNGTRLTVT.

V gene TRBV15 combines with J gene TRBJ1-1, with D possibly being TRBD1 (6 bases). This CDR3 region has 16 residues. Trimming removed 3 bases from V and 1 base from J, with 15 bases in between. Germline V gene data show CDR1 as LNHNV and CDR2 as YYDKDF (reference sequence). CDR3 residues: CATSSGWGHKNTEAFF. The CDR3 nucleotides read TGTGCCACCAGCAGTGGGTGGGGACACAAGAACACTGAAGCTTTCTTT.

The rearrangement joins TRBV18 to TRBJ1-2; 11 positions match TRBD1. V was pared by 2 bases and J by 4 bases, with 6 bases of the junction left unmatched. The germline gives CDR1 KGHSH, CDR2 LQKENI. The CDR3 runs 16 residues. CDR3: CASSPTADRGPYGYTF. As DNA, the CDR3 is TGTGCCAGCTCACCAACCGCGGACAGGGGGCCCTATGGCTACACCTTC.